Listed here are 9 T cell receptor beta chains from one sample, sequenced in a study of blood T cell repertoires in COVID-19 (dated by TCRdb to 2020 to 2021). The library came from the immunoSEQ multiplex PCR assay. The source is immuneACCESS, and TCRdb retained only in-frame sequences with V and J called. Part of the clones is not carried over; for the studies checked, unresolved V genes explain less than half of this, and the remainder is unexplained. The sample records more than 300,000 clones, approximately 87% of which are singletons. More than 9% of the sample lies in the top ten. The sequenced sample consisted of peripheral blood. Receptors originate from a woman in her twenties or thirties with COVID-19, enrolled during active disease.

This sequence joins TRBV18 and TRBJ1-1; 9 nucleotides agree with TRBD1. Trimming cost V 4 bases and J 8 bases; bases outside gene matches: 2. The CDR3 is made up of 12 amino acids. CDR1 KGHSH and CDR2 LQKENI come from the germline V gene. The chain's CDR3 is CASSHGQGEAFF. CDR3 nucleotide sequence: TGTGCCAGCTCACATGGACAGGGGGAAGCTTTCTTT. The variable domain in full, with the rest retrieved from reference TRBV18 and TRBJ1-1, is NAGVMQNPRHLVRRRGQEARLRCSPMKGHSHVYWYRQLPEEGLKFMVYLQKENIIDESGMPKERFSAEFPKEGPSILRIQQVVRGDSAAYFCASSHGQGEAFFGQGTRLTVV.

The chain employs TRBV6-5 and TRBJ2-7, with D possibly being TRBD2 (5 bases). Looked up from germline, CDR1 is MNHEY and CDR2 is SVGAGI. V lost 8 bases, J lost 4 bases, and 9 bases lay in between. The CDR3 runs to 11 residues. In DNA form, the CDR3 reads TGTGCCAGCCGCCGGGGATACGAGCAGTACTTC. Its protein is CASRRGYEQYF.

This clone was seen once. This chain links TRBV27 with TRBJ2-1; D may be TRBD2 (6 bases). Trimming removed 2 bases at V and 6 bases at J, with 11 bases between. Looked up from germline, CDR1 is MNHEY and CDR2 is SMNVEV (reference sequence). The CDR3 extends over 14 amino acids. The CDR3 coding sequence is TGTGCCAGCAGTTTAATTGGGAGGCTCAATGAGCAGTTCTTC. It yields the protein CASSLIGRLNEQFF.

The CDR3 nucleotides are TGTGCCAGCAGCCCAAATCCTAGCGGAAACACCGGGGAGCTGTTTTTT. Its translation is CASSPNPSGNTGELFF. V usage is TRBV28 and J usage is TRBJ2-2; 7 nucleotides match TRBD2. The CDR3 sequence is 16 residues long. Germline CDR1 is MDHEN and CDR2 is SYDVKM. V lost 6 bases and J lost 2; bases outside the gene matches: 9.

This chain links TRBV24-1 with TRBJ2-7; TRBD1 matches 11 bases. CDR1 and CDR2 from the germline V gene are KGHDR and SFDVKD. The V and J ends lost 3 bases and 5 bases, in that order; junction bases with no gene match: 5. The CDR3 covers 15 residues. The CDR3 nucleotides read TGTGCCACCAGTGATCCACGGACAGGGGGCAACGAGCAGTACTTC. As protein: CATSDPRTGGNEQYF.

The chain links TRBV7-8 to TRBJ2-5, with 7 bases identical to TRBD1. Germline V gene lookup returns CDR1 SGHVS and CDR2 FQNEAQ. V shed 0 bases and J 4 bases; nucleotides not matched to a gene: 8. This CDR3 comprises 16 residues. The CDR3 DNA reads as TGTGCCAGCAGCTTAGCGCAGGGGGTGTCGGGAGAGACCCAGTACTTC. Its translation: CASSLAQGVSGETQYF.

This clone was seen a single time. V usage is TRBV18 and J usage is TRBJ2-5, with TRBD2 matching 10 bases. Germline trimming cut 3 bases from V and 1 base from J; bases unmatched to any gene: 11. The CDR3 is 18 residues long. Germline values: CDR1 KGHSH, CDR2 LQKENI. CDR3 bases: TGTGCCAGCTCACCCGACCCCGGACTAGCGGCTAGCCAAGAGACCCAGTACTTC. It translates to CASSPDPGLAASQETQYF.

J is TRBJ2-2 and V is TRBV18; 8 bases map to TRBD1. Germline-derived CDR1 and CDR2 are KGHSH and LQKENI. The CDR3 runs 17 residues. V was clipped by 3 bases and J by 9 bases; unmatched bases: 15. CDR3 bases: TGTGCCAGCTCACCGTTGGGGCCAGGGGGCTTAACCAGGGAGCTGTTTTTT. This codes for CASSPLGPGGLTRELFF.

V is TRBV6-5 and J is TRBJ2-2, with 7 bases matching TRBD2. CDR3 size: 15 residues. V shed 4 bases, J shed 6 bases, and the junction held 8 bases outside the gene matches. Germline V lookup: CDR1 MNHEY, CDR2 SVGAGI. The CDR3: CASSSAAGDAGELFF. The CDR3 nucleotides are TGTGCCAGCAGTTCCGCGGCGGGAGACGCCGGGGAGCTGTTTTTT.